What follows is one T cell receptor beta chain and its context. Authors' processing steps: Differences in CDR3 between clinicopathological groups were drawn on to build a classifier intended to discriminate distant-metastatic papillary thyroid cancer patients. Using MiXCR, TCRdb re-called clones from the PCR reads. What appears here as the V and J calls and clone size reflects TCRdb's work, not the paper's. Among roughly 75,000 clones listed, around 12% were seen once. Prior to thyroid surgery, none of the patients had received any treatment. Germline V gene sequence: CDR1 MRHNA, CDR2 SNTAGT. CDR3 length: 13 amino acids. V was clipped by 8 bases and J by 6 bases, with 14 bases between them. The data are from a study of metastatic and nonmetastatic thyroid tumors.

The V gene is TRBV6-4, the J gene TRBJ1-5; tentative D call: TRBD1 (5 bases). The receptor was derived from a female donor with papillary thyroid cancer or a benign thyroid nodule (not recorded which). Some clones in this sample may be carry-over from other donors' samples. Sequenced sample: tumor tissue. The CDR3 DNA is TGTGCCAGCTCGAAAGGGGTGGGTCAGCCCCAGCATTTT. Translating gives CASSKGVGQPQHF.